The 12 T cell receptor beta chains listed next were all sequenced from one sample in a study of cytomegalovirus exposure and HLA in healthy donors. The method was immunoSEQ multiplex PCR; TCRdb's version includes in-frame clones alone and lacks a portion of them. This sample has under 100,000 clones; about 96% occur once, and the top ten carry roughly 1.3%. What was sequenced was PBMCs. The receptors derive from a young woman in good health and CMV-seronegative.

The V call is TRBV7-9, the J call TRBJ2-1; 9 bases align to TRBD2. V dropped 2 bases and J dropped 5; count of bases not matched to a gene: 4. The CDR3 covers 15 residues. The germline V gene encodes CDR1 SEHNR and CDR2 FQNEAQ (reference sequence). The CDR3 loop reads CASSLSQREDNEQFF. The CDR3 coding sequence is TGTGCCAGCAGCTTAAGCCAGCGGGAGGACAATGAGCAGTTCTTC.

CDR3 DNA: TGTGCCAGTCAGGCATACAGGGCTGGTAGCACAGATACGCAGTATTTT. Residues: CASQAYRAGSTDTQYF. The rearrangement uses TRBV19 and TRBJ2-3; tentatively, D is TRBD1 (6 bases). With 8 bases removed from V and 0 bases from J, the gap between germline ends came to 18 bases. This CDR3 spans 16 amino acids. CDR1 and CDR2 (germline): LNHDA, SQIVND (reference sequence).

The chain has TRBV6-6 and TRBJ1-3, with TRBD1 matching 7 bases. Looked up from germline, CDR1 is MNHNY and CDR2 is SVGAGI (reference sequence). This CDR3 comprises 15 residues. The junction had 4 bases not matched to a gene; V was cut back by 5 bases and J by 0 bases. The CDR3 here is CASSTGTVSGNTIYF. The CDR3 region has the DNA TGTGCCAGCAGTACGGGGACAGTCTCTGGAAACACCATATATTTT.

The V gene is TRBV6-4, the J gene TRBJ2-7, with D tentatively TRBD1 (7 bases). Deletions cut 5 bases from V and 4 bases from J, with 15 bases between. The CDR3 has 14 residues. The germline CDR1 and CDR2 sequences are MRHNA and SNTAGT. The CDR3 region has the DNA TGTGCCAGCAGTCTGGAGGGACAGCTTTACGAGCAGTACTTC. This translates into CASSLEGQLYEQYF.

V and J are TRBV5-1 and TRBJ2-1; TRBD2 matches 9 bases. The CDR3 is 14 residues long. The V gene end was trimmed by 5 bases and the J gene end by 9 bases; junction bases not matched to a gene: 9. The germline CDR1 and CDR2 sequences are SGHRS and YFSETQ. In DNA, the CDR3 is TGCGCCAGCAGGTCGGCTAGCGGGATGGGTGAGCAGTTCTTC. This gives the protein CASRSASGMGEQFF. The variable domain in full, with the rest retrieved from reference TRBV5-1 and TRBJ2-1, is KAGVTQTPRYLIKTRGQQVTLSCSPISGHRSVSWYQQTPGQGLQFLFEYFSETQRNKGNFPGRFSGRQFSNSRSEMNVSTLELGDSALYLCASRSASGMGEQFFGPGTRLTVL.

This chain links TRBV6-5 with TRBJ1-6, with 8 bases matching TRBD1. Trimming at V came to 2 bases and at J to 9 bases, leaving 9 bases not matched to a gene. Germline CDR1 is MNHEY and CDR2 is SVGAGI. The CDR3 runs to 16 residues. The CDR3 nucleotides are TGTGCCAGCAGTTACGGGGAGACAGGGACAGGTTCACCCCTCCACTTT. Translated: CASSYGETGTGSPLHF.

The J gene is TRBJ2-2, the V gene TRBV19; 11 nucleotides align to TRBD2. Germline V gene lookup returns CDR1 LNHDA and CDR2 SQIVND (reference sequence). Trimming removed 6 bases from V and 4 bases from J; junction bases left unmatched: 7. There are 16 residues in the CDR3. The DNA for the CDR3 is TGTGCCAGTAGGAACCCGGGACTAGCGGCCACCGGGGAGCTGTTTTTT. This codes for CASRNPGLAATGELFF.

In this sample, this clone turned up once. The chain links TRBV30 to TRBJ1-1; 8 positions agree with TRBD1. Germline V CDR1 and CDR2: GTSNPN, SVGIG (reference sequence). V shed 8 bases, J shed 3 bases, and the junction held 8 bases outside the gene matches. The CDR3 loop spans 13 amino acids. The CDR3 DNA reads TGTGCCGGCAAGGACAGGGAGTACACTGAAGCTTTCTTT. This gives the protein CAGKDREYTEAFF. The entire variable domain, with the rest obtained from reference TRBV30 and TRBJ1-1, is as follows: SQTIHQWPATLVQPVGSPLSLECTVEGTSNPNLYWYRQAAGRGLQLLFYSVGIGQISSEVPQNLSASRPQDRQFILSSKKLLLSDSGFYLCAGKDREYTEAFFGQGTRLTVV.

This clone was detected only a few times. J is TRBJ2-7 and V is TRBV5-1; D may be TRBD2 (7 bases). Trimming removed 2 bases at V and 2 bases at J, with 11 bases between. The CDR3 loop spans 14 amino acids. The germline V gene has CDR1 SGHRS and CDR2 YFSETQ. The CDR3 protein is CASSLAGQAYEQYF. The CDR3 DNA reads TGCGCCAGCAGCTTAGCGGGACAAGCCTACGAGCAGTACTTC.

The J gene is TRBJ2-7, the V gene TRBV5-4; tentative D call: TRBD2 (5 bases). This CDR3 contains 17 residues. V dropped 3 bases and J dropped 0 bases, with 19 bases sitting between them. Germline-derived CDR1 and CDR2 are SGHNT and YYREEE (reference sequence). CDR3 residues: CASSSHPARVASYEQYF. The CDR3 DNA reads TGTGCCAGCAGCTCCCACCCCGCGCGGGTTGCCTCCTACGAGCAGTACTTC.

The chain carries TRBV25-1 and TRBJ2-5, with D possibly TRBD2 on 5 matching bases. With 1 base removed from V and 5 bases from J, the gap between germline ends came to 20 bases. The CDR3 has 17 residues. Germline V CDR1 and CDR2: MGHDK, SYGVNS. In DNA form, the CDR3 reads TGTGCCAGCAGTGAATTAGGTGGGAGTGTCCCCAAGGAGACCCAGTACTTC. Amino acids: CASSELGGSVPKETQYF.

V gene TRBV19 combines with J gene TRBJ1-5; 7 nucleotides align to TRBD1. V dropped 11 bases and J dropped 7; count of bases not matched to a gene: 8. CDR1 and CDR2 from the germline V gene are LNHDA and SQIVND (reference sequence). The CDR3 has 12 residues. Here the CDR3 reads CACQTGTQPQHF. CDR3 DNA sequence: TGTGCCTGCCAGACAGGGACCCAGCCCCAGCATTTT.